The 5 T cell receptor beta chains in this list originate from one sample, sequenced in a study of blood T cell repertoires in COVID-19. Assay used: immunoSEQ multiplex PCR; TCRdb lists only in-frame clones, some missing. The data contain 250,000 to 350,000 clones, 70% to 90% of them seen just once; the ten biggest clones take up more than 4%. The sample was PBMCs or T cells enriched from blood (not recorded which). The receptor source for this set is a woman in her 30s who had recovered from COVID-19.

The count of this clone is one. This rearrangement joins TRBV7-2 to TRBJ1-2; 7 bases line up with TRBD1. Trimming removed 3 bases from V and 7 bases from J; junction bases left unmatched: 2. Germline CDR1 SGHTA, CDR2 FQGNSA. This CDR3 comprises 12 residues. CDR3 sequence (DNA): TGTGCCAGCAGCTTCGACAGGGCTGGCTACACCTTC. This codes for CASSFDRAGYTF.

This clone was picked up a small number of times. J is TRBJ2-3 and V is TRBV10-2, with 8 bases identical to TRBD1. The CDR3 runs to 14 residues. Losses at the gene ends were 8 bases for V and 4 bases for J; bases not matched to a gene: 8. The germline V gene encodes CDR1 WSHSY and CDR2 SAAADI. The CDR3 bases are TGCGCCAGCCGCCGGACAGGGTCGGCAGATACGCAGTATTTT. It encodes CASRRTGSADTQYF.

V usage is TRBV7-8 and J usage is TRBJ2-5; 10 bases are a match to TRBD2. This CDR3 spans 15 amino acids. The V gene end was trimmed by 6 bases and the J gene end by 1 base; junction bases not matched to a gene: 5. Germline V gene lookup returns CDR1 SGHVS and CDR2 FQNEAQ. The chain's CDR3 is CASRRTSGPQETQYF. The CDR3 bases are TGTGCCAGCAGGCGGACTAGCGGACCCCAAGAGACCCAGTACTTC.

The V gene is TRBV11-2, the J gene TRBJ2-1, with 13 bases that match TRBD2. The CDR3 loop spans 17 amino acids. V gave up 5 bases and J gave up 8 bases; unmatched junction bases: 12. Germline V CDR1 and CDR2: SGHAT, FQNNGV. The CDR3 region has the DNA TGTGCCAGCAGCCCCAAAGGGGGACTAGCGGGGATTTATGAGCAGTTCTTC. Its translation: CASSPKGGLAGIYEQFF. Combining the CDR3 with reference TRBV11-2 and TRBJ2-1 gives the whole variable domain EAGVAQSPRYKIIEKRQSVAFWCNPISGHATLYWYQQILGQGPKLLIQFQNNGVVDDSQLPKDRFSAERLKGVDSTLKIQPAKLEDSAVYLCASSPKGGLAGIYEQFFGPGTRLTVL.

J is TRBJ1-2 and V is TRBV19, with TRBD1 as a possible D gene (5 bases). Germline loops: CDR1 LNHDA, CDR2 SQIVND (reference sequence). V was shortened by 6 bases and J by 1 base, with 24 bases between the two germline ends. The CDR3 is 18 amino acids. CDR3 bases: TGTGCCAGTAGCCCTTGGAGGGGCTCGCCCCTGCTTAACTATGGCTACACCTTC. This codes for CASSPWRGSPLLNYGYTF.